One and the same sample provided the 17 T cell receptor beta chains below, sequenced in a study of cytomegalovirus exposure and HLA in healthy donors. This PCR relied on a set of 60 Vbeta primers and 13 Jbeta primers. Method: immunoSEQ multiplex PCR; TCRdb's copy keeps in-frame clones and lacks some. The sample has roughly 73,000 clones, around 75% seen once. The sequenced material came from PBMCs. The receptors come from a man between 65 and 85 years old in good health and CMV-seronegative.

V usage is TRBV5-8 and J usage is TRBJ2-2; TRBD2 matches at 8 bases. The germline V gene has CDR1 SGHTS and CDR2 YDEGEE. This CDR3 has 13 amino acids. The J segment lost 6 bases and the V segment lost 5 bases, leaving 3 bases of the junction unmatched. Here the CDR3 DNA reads TGTGCCAGCAGTCGGGGACTAGCCGGGGAGCTGTTTTTT. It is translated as CASSRGLAGELFF. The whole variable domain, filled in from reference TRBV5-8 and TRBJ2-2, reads EAGVTQSPTHLIKTRGQQATLRCSPISGHTSVYWYQQALGLGLQFLLWYDEGEERNRGNFPPRFSGRQFPNYSSELNVNALELEDSALYLCASSRGLAGELFFGEGSRLTVL.

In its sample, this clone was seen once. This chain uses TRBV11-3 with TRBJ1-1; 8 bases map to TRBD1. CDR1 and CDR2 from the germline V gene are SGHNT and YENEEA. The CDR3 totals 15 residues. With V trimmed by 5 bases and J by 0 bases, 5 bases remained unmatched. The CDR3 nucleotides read TGTGCCAGCAGCACAGGGGGACAAGTGAACACTGAAGCTTTCTTT. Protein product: CASSTGGQVNTEAFF.

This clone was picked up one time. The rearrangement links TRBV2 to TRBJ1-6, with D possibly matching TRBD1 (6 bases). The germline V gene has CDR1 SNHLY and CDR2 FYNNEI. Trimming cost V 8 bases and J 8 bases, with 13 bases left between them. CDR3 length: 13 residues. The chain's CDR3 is CASQRDTDSPLHF. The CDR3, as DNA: TGTGCCAGCCAACGGGACACTGATTCACCCCTCCACTTT.

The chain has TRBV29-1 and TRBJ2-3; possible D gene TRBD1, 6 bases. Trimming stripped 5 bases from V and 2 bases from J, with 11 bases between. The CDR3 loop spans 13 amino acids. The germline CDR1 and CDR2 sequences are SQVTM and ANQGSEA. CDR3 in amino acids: CSVNGQYTDTQYF. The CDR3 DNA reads TGCAGCGTTAACGGACAGTACACAGATACGCAGTATTTT.

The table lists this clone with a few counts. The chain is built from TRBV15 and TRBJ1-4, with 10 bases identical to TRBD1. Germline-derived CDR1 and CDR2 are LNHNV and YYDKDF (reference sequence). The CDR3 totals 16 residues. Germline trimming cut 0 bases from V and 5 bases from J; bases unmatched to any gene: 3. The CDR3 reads CATSRDMTGGNEKLFF. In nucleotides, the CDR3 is TGTGCCACCAGCAGAGATATGACAGGGGGCAATGAAAAACTGTTTTTT. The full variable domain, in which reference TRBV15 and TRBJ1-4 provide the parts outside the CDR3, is DAMVIQNPRYQVTQFGKPVTLSCSQTLNHNVMYWYQQKSSQAPKLLFHYYDKDFNNEADTPDNFQSRRPNTSFCFLDIRSPGLGDTAMYLCATSRDMTGGNEKLFFGSGTQLSVL.

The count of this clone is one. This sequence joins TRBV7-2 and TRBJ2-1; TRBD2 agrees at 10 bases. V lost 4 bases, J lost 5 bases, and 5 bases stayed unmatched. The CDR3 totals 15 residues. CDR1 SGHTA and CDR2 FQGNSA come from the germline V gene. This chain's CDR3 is CASSSPGLANNEQFF. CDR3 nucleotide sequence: TGTGCCAGCAGCTCACCGGGACTAGCGAACAATGAGCAGTTCTTC. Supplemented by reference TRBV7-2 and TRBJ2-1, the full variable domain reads GAGVSQSPSNKVTEKGKDVELRCDPISGHTALYWYRQSLGQGLEFLIYFQGNSAPDKSGLPSDRFSAERTGGSVSTLTIQRTQQEDSAVYLCASSSPGLANNEQFFGPGTRLTVL.

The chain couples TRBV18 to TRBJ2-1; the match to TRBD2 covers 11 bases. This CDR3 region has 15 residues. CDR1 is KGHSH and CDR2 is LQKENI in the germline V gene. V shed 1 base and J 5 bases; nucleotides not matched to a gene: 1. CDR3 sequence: CASSPLAGGNNEQFF. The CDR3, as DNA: TGTGCCAGCTCACCACTAGCGGGAGGGAACAATGAGCAGTTCTTC. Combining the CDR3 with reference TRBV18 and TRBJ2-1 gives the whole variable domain NAGVMQNPRHLVRRRGQEARLRCSPMKGHSHVYWYRQLPEEGLKFMVYLQKENIIDESGMPKERFSAEFPKEGPSILRIQQVVRGDSAAYFCASSPLAGGNNEQFFGPGTRLTVL.

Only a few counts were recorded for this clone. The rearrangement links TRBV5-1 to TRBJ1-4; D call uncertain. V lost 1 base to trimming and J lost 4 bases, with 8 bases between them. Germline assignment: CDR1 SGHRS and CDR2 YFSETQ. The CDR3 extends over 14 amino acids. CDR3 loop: CASSLRAGNEKLFF. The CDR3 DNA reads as TGCGCCAGCAGCTTGCGGGCGGGTAATGAAAAACTGTTTTTT.

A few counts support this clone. CDR3 nucleotide sequence: TGTGCCAGCAGTTCCCTCAACACCGTCTCCTACGAGCAGTACTTC. Protein: CASSSLNTVSYEQYF. V is TRBV6-6 and J is TRBJ2-7; D gene uncertain. The V gene's germline CDR1 is MNHNY and CDR2 SVGAGI (reference sequence). There are 15 residues in the CDR3. V lost 4 bases to trimming and J lost 0 bases, with 13 bases between them.

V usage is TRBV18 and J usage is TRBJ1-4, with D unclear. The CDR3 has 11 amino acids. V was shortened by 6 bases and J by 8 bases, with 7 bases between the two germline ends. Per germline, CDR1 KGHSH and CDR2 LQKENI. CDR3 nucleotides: TGTGCCAGCTCCCCGGGAGAAAAACTGTTTTTT. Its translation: CASSPGEKLFF.

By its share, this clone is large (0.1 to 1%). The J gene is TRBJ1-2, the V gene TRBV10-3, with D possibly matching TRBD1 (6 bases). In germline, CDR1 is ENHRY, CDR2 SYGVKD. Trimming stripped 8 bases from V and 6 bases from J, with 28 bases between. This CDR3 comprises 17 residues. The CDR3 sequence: CAISRSRPITGLDGYTF. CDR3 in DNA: TGTGCCATCTCTCGGTCTCGTCCCATTACAGGGCTCGATGGCTACACCTTC.

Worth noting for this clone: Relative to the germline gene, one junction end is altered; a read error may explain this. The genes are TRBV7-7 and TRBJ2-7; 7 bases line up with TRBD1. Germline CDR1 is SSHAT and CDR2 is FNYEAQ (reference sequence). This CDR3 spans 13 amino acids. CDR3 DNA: TGTGCTAGCAGCCAGGGGGTAGTTGGAGAGCAGTACTTC. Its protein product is CASSQGVVGEQYF.

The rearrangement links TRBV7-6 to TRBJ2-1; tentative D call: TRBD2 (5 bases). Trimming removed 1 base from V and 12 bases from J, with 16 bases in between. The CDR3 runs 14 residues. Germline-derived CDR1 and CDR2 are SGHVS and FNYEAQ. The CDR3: CASSLGTLEEPQFF. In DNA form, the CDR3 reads TGTGCCAGCAGCTTAGGTACCTTGGAGGAACCGCAGTTCTTC.

The CDR3: CASSPTRQGLEKLFF. CDR3 coding DNA: TGTGCCAGCAGCCCTACCAGACAGGGCCTTGAAAAACTGTTTTTT. The gene calls are TRBV7-2 and TRBJ1-4, with TRBD1 matching 7 bases. V was pared by 5 bases and J by 7 bases, with 10 bases of the junction left unmatched. CDR3 size: 15 residues. The germline CDR1 and CDR2 sequences are SGHTA and FQGNSA.

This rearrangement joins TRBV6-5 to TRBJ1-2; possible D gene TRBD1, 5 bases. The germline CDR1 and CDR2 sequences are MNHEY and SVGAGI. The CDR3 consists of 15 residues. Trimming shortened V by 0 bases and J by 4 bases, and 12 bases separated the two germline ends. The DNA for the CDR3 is TGTGCCAGCAGTTACTCGATGGGGGGAGGCTATGGCTACACCTTC. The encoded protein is CASSYSMGGGYGYTF.

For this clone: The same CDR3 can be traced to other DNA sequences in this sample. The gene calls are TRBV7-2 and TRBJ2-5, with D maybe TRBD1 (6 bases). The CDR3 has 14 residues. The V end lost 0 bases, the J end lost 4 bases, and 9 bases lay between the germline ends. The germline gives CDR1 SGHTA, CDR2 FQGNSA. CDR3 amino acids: CASSLAGRGETQYF. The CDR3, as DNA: TGTGCCAGCAGCTTAGCTGGCAGGGGAGAGACCCAGTACTTC.

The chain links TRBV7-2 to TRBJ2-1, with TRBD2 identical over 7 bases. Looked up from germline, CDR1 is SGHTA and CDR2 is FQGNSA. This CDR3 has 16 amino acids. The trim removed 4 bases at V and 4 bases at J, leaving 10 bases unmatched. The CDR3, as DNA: TGTGCCAGCAGCTCCCTGGCTAGCGGACATTACAATGAGCAGTTCTTC. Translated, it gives CASSSLASGHYNEQFF. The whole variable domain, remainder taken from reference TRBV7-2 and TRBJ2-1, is GAGVSQSPSNKVTEKGKDVELRCDPISGHTALYWYRQSLGQGLEFLIYFQGNSAPDKSGLPSDRFSAERTGGSVSTLTIQRTQQEDSAVYLCASSSLASGHYNEQFFGPGTRLTVL.